Shown below are 10 T cell receptor beta chains from a single sample sequenced in a study of control samples from healthy donors and cancer patients. TCRdb's copy holds only in-frame clones and misses some; the assay was immunoSEQ multiplex PCR. The table lists about 120,000 clones, 89% of them singletons. Source material: blood. Receptors originate from a man aged 45-60 years in good health.

This rearrangement joins TRBV7-2 to TRBJ1-2, with 7 bases lining up with TRBD1. Germline CDR1 is SGHTA and CDR2 is FQGNSA. The CDR3 has 15 residues. With 5 bases clipped from V and 1 base from J, the junction kept 7 bases outside the gene matches. In DNA form, the CDR3 reads TGTGCCAGCAGCCAAGACAGGGCCCTTAACTATGGCTACACCTTC. This gives the protein CASSQDRALNYGYTF.

Comment on this clone: Other DNA sequences within the sample encode an identical CDR3. The chain recombines TRBV5-1 with TRBJ2-1; D may be TRBD1 (5 bases). This CDR3 comprises 14 residues. V was clipped by 0 bases and J by 5 bases, with 9 bases between them. Germline CDR1 SGHRS, CDR2 YFSETQ. The CDR3 coding sequence is TGCGCCAGCAGCTTGGGTGTAGGGGACAATGAGCAGTTCTTC. This encodes CASSLGVGDNEQFF.

CDR3 residues: CASSQGRSTTYEQYF. Written as DNA, the CDR3 is TGCGCCAGCAGCCAAGGTCGGTCGACAACCTACGAGCAGTACTTC. This chain connects TRBV4-3 to TRBJ2-7; the D is unclear. CDR1 is LGHNA and CDR2 is YSLEER in the germline V gene. The CDR3 runs to 15 residues. With 1 base removed from V and 2 bases from J, the gap between germline ends came to 12 bases.

The V and J genes are TRBV6-5 and TRBJ2-1, with 10 bases that match TRBD2. The junction had 9 bases not matched to a gene; V was cut back by 6 bases and J by 7 bases. Per germline, CDR1 MNHEY and CDR2 SVGAGI. The CDR3 totals 15 residues. The CDR3 DNA follows: TGTGCCAGCAGACGAAAACTAGCGGGGAGGAATGAGCAGTTCTTC. Translating it yields CASRRKLAGRNEQFF.

CDR3 protein: CASSHTRGFYGYTF. CDR3 DNA: TGTGCCAGCAGCCACACACGGGGCTTCTATGGCTACACCTTC. The rearrangement links TRBV3-1 (or the pseudogene TRBV3-2) to TRBJ1-2, with a weak D call TRBD1 (5 bases). Looked up from germline, CDR1 is LGHDT and CDR2 is YNNKEL (reference sequence). V lost 3 bases to trimming and J lost 4 bases, with 12 bases between them. The CDR3 consists of 14 residues.

This chain uses TRBV27 with TRBJ2-1; TRBD1 matches at 8 bases. Germline V gives CDR1 MNHEY, CDR2 SMNVEV (reference sequence). After removal of 2 bases from V and 8 bases from J, the junction contained 8 bases not matched to a gene. This CDR3 is 15 amino acids long. The CDR3 bases are TGTGCCAGCAGTTTAGGGGTGACAGGGGTCGATGAGCAGTTCTTC. As protein: CASSLGVTGVDEQFF.

The chain links TRBV19 to TRBJ1-1; D gene ambiguous. CDR3 length: 13 amino acids. V shed 7 bases and J shed 0 bases, with 9 bases lying between them. Germline V gene lookup returns CDR1 LNHDA and CDR2 SQIVND (reference sequence). CDR3 nucleotide sequence: TGTGCCAGTACTGTTAAAGTGAACACTGAAGCTTTCTTT. It encodes CASTVKVNTEAFF.

The V call is TRBV6-5, the J call TRBJ2-1, with D possibly being TRBD2 (6 bases). Trimming cost V 6 bases and J 12 bases, with 15 bases left between them. The CDR3 has 12 residues. Germline CDR1 reads MNHEY; CDR2 reads SVGAGI. The CDR3 loop is CASRQATGAQFF. As DNA, the CDR3 is TGTGCCAGCAGGCAAGCGACGGGAGCGCAGTTCTTC.

V is TRBV9 and J is TRBJ1-1; D may be TRBD1 (5 bases). CDR1 is SGDLS and CDR2 is YYNGEE in the germline V gene. V was cut by 2 bases and J by 1 base, with 9 bases left in between. The CDR3 is made up of 14 amino acids. CDR3 nucleotides: TGTGCCAGCAGCGTCGGGACGGGGAACACTGAAGCTTTCTTT. The encoded protein is CASSVGTGNTEAFF.

The rearrangement joins TRBV24-1 to TRBJ2-1, with TRBD1 identical over 9 bases. Trimming at V came to 3 bases and at J to 8 bases, leaving 7 bases not matched to a gene. The CDR3 spans 15 residues. Germline lookup yields CDR1 KGHDR and CDR2 SFDVKD. The CDR3 sequence is CATSDPGTGFDEQFF. The DNA for the CDR3 is TGTGCCACCAGTGATCCCGGGACAGGGTTCGATGAGCAGTTCTTC.